One sample yielded the 31 T cell receptor beta chains listed below, sequenced in a study of blood T cell repertoires in COVID-19. Produced via immunoSEQ multiplex PCR; TCRdb's table is partial and in-frame only. The table includes 390,000 or so clones, around 90% detected once. What was sequenced was peripheral blood. The receptors were sampled from a man younger than 35 with active or convalescent COVID-19.

CDR3 amino acids: CASSPGSRQYF. The CDR3 DNA sequence: TGTGCCAGCAGTCCGGGATCCAGGCAGTACTTC. V usage is TRBV6-6 and J usage is TRBJ2-7; a weak D match, TRBD2 (5 bases). V dropped 5 bases and J dropped 9 bases, with 11 bases sitting between them. Germline V gene lookup returns CDR1 MNHNY and CDR2 SVGAGI (reference sequence). CDR3 length equals 11 residues.

This clone was counted a single time. The chain employs TRBV19 and TRBJ1-5, with TRBD1 matching 7 bases. Germline lookup yields CDR1 LNHDA and CDR2 SQIVND (reference sequence). The CDR3 has 20 amino acids. With 3 bases clipped from V and 0 bases from J, the junction kept 17 bases outside the gene matches. CDR3 in DNA: TGTGCCAGTAGTATCTTGGATGGGACAGTCGACCTATATAGCAATCAGCCCCAGCATTTT. Protein product: CASSILDGTVDLYSNQPQHF.

The chain recombines TRBV13 with TRBJ2-7, with D perhaps matching TRBD2 (7 bases). Trimming removed 0 bases from V and 1 base from J, with 10 bases in between. CDR3 length equals 15 residues. Germline loops: CDR1 PRHDT, CDR2 FYEKMQ (reference sequence). This chain's CDR3 is CASSLGRGPSYEQYF. CDR3 bases: TGTGCCAGCAGCTTAGGGCGGGGGCCTTCCTACGAGCAGTACTTC. Looking up the rest from reference TRBV13 and TRBJ2-7 gives the full variable domain: AAGVIQSPRHLIKEKRETATLKCYPIPRHDTVYWYQQGPGQDPQFLISFYEKMQSDKGSIPDRFSAQQFSDYHSELNMSSLELGDSALYFCASSLGRGPSYEQYFGPGTRLTVT.

This chain uses TRBV7-2 with TRBJ2-2, with TRBD1 matching 11 bases. There are 17 residues in the CDR3. The V and J ends lost 4 bases and 7 bases, in that order; junction bases with no gene match: 11. From germline, CDR1 is SGHTA and CDR2 FQGNSA. DNA of the CDR3: TGTGCCAGCAGCTCCCACCGGACAGGGGGCGCAAACGGGGAGCTGTTTTTT. Protein product: CASSSHRTGGANGELFF.

The chain employs TRBV9 and TRBJ2-1; 13 bases are shared with TRBD2. The V segment lost 4 bases and the J segment 7 bases; nucleotides outside the gene matches: 11. Germline-derived CDR1 and CDR2 are SGDLS and YYNGEE. The CDR3 consists of 17 residues. The CDR3 DNA reads as TGTGCCAGCAGCATGGGACTAGCGGGATTTAATATTAATGAGCAGTTCTTC. It translates to CASSMGLAGFNINEQFF.

The J gene is TRBJ2-4, the V gene TRBV6-2 or TRBV6-3; TRBD2 is a possible D gene (6 bases). Germline values: CDR1 MNHEY, CDR2 SVGEGT. CDR3 length equals 15 residues. V shed 4 bases and J shed 0 bases, with 10 bases lying between them. CDR3 sequence (DNA): TGTGCCAGCAGTTTTAGGGGACTAGCCAAAAACATTCAGTACTTC. Translated: CASSFRGLAKNIQYF.

The rearrangement uses TRBV2 and TRBJ2-4; 9 bases match TRBD1. CDR3 size: 16 residues. V gave up 10 bases and J gave up 0 bases; unmatched junction bases: 10. Germline values: CDR1 SNHLY, CDR2 FYNNEI. The CDR3 loop reads CAITARQGVAKNIQYF. The CDR3 DNA is TGTGCCATCACCGCCCGACAGGGGGTAGCCAAAAACATTCAGTACTTC.

The chain couples TRBV6-8 to TRBJ2-7; 8 nucleotides agree with TRBD1. This CDR3 has 14 amino acids. Per germline, CDR1 MNHGY and CDR2 SAAAGT. V shed 9 bases, J shed 0 bases, and the junction held 7 bases outside the gene matches. The CDR3, as DNA: TGTGCCAGGACGGGGACAGGAGCCTCCTACGAGCAGTACTTC. Protein: CARTGTGASYEQYF.

The genes are TRBV25-1 and TRBJ1-6; 9 bases map to TRBD1. The CDR3 covers 15 residues. The trim removed 2 bases at V and 7 bases at J, leaving 3 bases unmatched. The V gene's germline CDR1 is MGHDK and CDR2 SYGVNS. In DNA form, the CDR3 reads TGTGCCAGCAGTGAACTACAGGGGGCGAATTCACCCCTCCACTTT. This codes for CASSELQGANSPLHF.

The chain carries TRBV6-5 and TRBJ2-1; 7 bases are shared with TRBD1. V lost 6 bases to trimming and J lost 5 bases; unmatched junction nucleotides: 4. CDR3 size: 13 residues. Germline loops: CDR1 MNHEY, CDR2 SVGAGI. DNA for the CDR3: TGTGCCAGCAGCTCGGGACAGAACAATGAGCAGTTCTTC. Translating gives CASSSGQNNEQFF.

This clone has only a few counts. This chain joins TRBV28 and TRBJ1-1, with TRBD1 as a possible D gene (5 bases). The CDR3 consists of 12 residues. Germline loops: CDR1 MDHEN, CDR2 SYDVKM. Trimming cost V 6 bases and J 6 bases, with 11 bases left between them. CDR3 DNA sequence: TGTGCCAGCAGCCTGGGGGGTCCTGAAGCTTTCTTT. It codes for CASSLGGPEAFF.

The genes are TRBV10-1 and TRBJ2-7; D is undetermined. The germline V and J ends were trimmed by 6 bases and 2 bases, with 26 bases remaining between them. CDR3 length: 18 residues. Germline CDR1 and CDR2: WNHNN and SYGVQD (reference sequence). DNA for the CDR3: TGCGCCAGCAGCCCCGGAAGTACGTTTTCCGCCCTAGCCTACGAGCAGTACTTC. It translates to CASSPGSTFSALAYEQYF.

The rearrangement uses TRBV6-5 and TRBJ1-6; weak D call: TRBD1 (6 bases). V was cut by 8 bases and J by 10 bases, with 15 bases left in between. From germline, CDR1 is MNHEY and CDR2 SVGAGI. This CDR3 contains 13 residues. DNA for the CDR3: TGTGCCAGCTCCAGAGAGGGGGACTCACCCCTCCACTTT. It yields the protein CASSREGDSPLHF.

This rearrangement joins TRBV28 to TRBJ1-2, with TRBD1 matching 7 bases. J lost 6 bases, V lost 7 bases, and 8 bases had no gene match. The CDR3 length is 13 residues. CDR1 MDHEN and CDR2 SYDVKM come from the germline V gene. This CDR3 is CASIKGGSNGYTF. For the CDR3, the DNA is TGTGCCAGCATTAAAGGGGGCTCGAATGGCTACACCTTC.

V is TRBV4-1 and J is TRBJ1-1; D uncertain. V was trimmed by 1 base and J by 7 bases, leaving 19 bases between them. The germline V gene encodes CDR1 MGHRA and CDR2 YSYEKL. The CDR3 totals 16 residues. CDR3: CASSQALLAISGEAFF. The CDR3 DNA is TGCGCCAGCAGCCAAGCCCTGCTTGCGATTTCGGGTGAAGCTTTCTTT.

The rearrangement uses TRBV5-6 and TRBJ1-3; D is unresolved. Trimming removed 0 bases from V and 7 bases from J, with 8 bases in between. The germline V gene has CDR1 SGHDT and CDR2 YYEEEE. The CDR3 is 13 residues long. CDR3 protein: CASSLELTNTIYF. Written as DNA, the CDR3 is TGTGCCAGCAGCTTGGAGCTAACGAACACCATATATTTT.

This clone was detected only a few times. The chain is built from TRBV7-2 and TRBJ1-4; TRBD1 matches 7 bases. V gave up 4 bases and J gave up 7 bases; unmatched junction bases: 6. The length of the CDR3 is 14 residues. Germline assignment: CDR1 SGHTA and CDR2 FQGNSA. CDR3 sequence: CASSYRQGFEKLFF. The CDR3 DNA sequence: TGTGCCAGCAGCTACCGACAGGGCTTTGAAAAACTGTTTTTT. The variable domain in full, completed from reference TRBV7-2 and TRBJ1-4, reads GAGVSQSPSNKVTEKGKDVELRCDPISGHTALYWYRQSLGQGLEFLIYFQGNSAPDKSGLPSDRFSAERTGGSVSTLTIQRTQQEDSAVYLCASSYRQGFEKLFFGSGTQLSVL.

This clone was counted a single time. The chain links TRBV5-3 to TRBJ2-3, with TRBD2 identical over 10 bases. TRBV5-3 counts as an open reading frame of uncertain function. V gave up 1 base and J gave up 3 bases; unmatched junction bases: 5. This CDR3 has 16 amino acids. The CDR3 sequence: CARSLCLAGETDTQYF. Written as DNA, the CDR3 is TGTGCCAGAAGCTTGTGCCTAGCGGGAGAGACAGATACGCAGTATTTT.

The gene calls are TRBV27 and TRBJ1-1; 8 bases agree with TRBD1. Germline values: CDR1 MNHEY, CDR2 SMNVEV (reference sequence). The CDR3 consists of 13 residues. With 5 bases clipped from V and 7 bases from J, the junction kept 6 bases outside the gene matches. The CDR3 loop reads CASSKGTGFEAFF. CDR3 DNA: TGTGCCAGCAGTAAGGGGACAGGTTTTGAAGCTTTCTTT.

This sequence joins TRBV10-3 and TRBJ2-1; D remains unclear. The ends were cut back, 1 base at V and 5 bases at J, with 9 bases in the middle. The V gene's germline CDR1 is ENHRY and CDR2 SYGVKD. This CDR3 spans 14 amino acids. The CDR3 DNA follows: TGTGCCATCAGTGAGTGGTCCAGTCACAATGAGCAGTTCTTC. It translates to CAISEWSSHNEQFF.

The chain is built from TRBV19 and TRBJ1-2, with a weak D call TRBD1 (5 bases). V dropped 6 bases and J dropped 2 bases, with 10 bases sitting between them. The CDR3 loop spans 13 amino acids. Looked up from germline, CDR1 is LNHDA and CDR2 is SQIVND (reference sequence). CDR3 in DNA: TGTGCCAGTAGGTACAGGACAAACTATGGCTACACCTTC. Translating gives CASRYRTNYGYTF.

The chain recombines TRBV21-1 with TRBJ2-2; TRBD2 is the table's D call and was not checked against the DNA. TRBV21-1 is given as a pseudogene. The CDR3 is made up of 16 amino acids. CDR3 coding DNA: TGTGCCAGCAGCAAAGATCCTAGCGGAAACACCGGGGAGCTGTTTTTT. It translates to CASSKDPSGNTGELFF.

The chain combines TRBV4-2 with TRBJ2-5, with D possibly TRBD1 on 5 matching bases. Per germline, CDR1 LGHNA and CDR2 YNFKEQ. The CDR3 loop spans 15 amino acids. V was pared by 0 bases and J by 6 bases, with 14 bases between. CDR3 nucleotide sequence: TGTGCCAGCAGCCAAGATCGCCAGGGTGGCAAGACCCAGTACTTC. The encoded protein is CASSQDRQGGKTQYF.

The chain is built from TRBV29-1 and TRBJ2-7, with 7 bases that match TRBD1. Germline V gives CDR1 SQVTM, CDR2 ANQGSEA. The CDR3 covers 16 residues. With V trimmed by 0 bases and J by 1 base, 9 bases remained unmatched. CDR3 nucleotide sequence: TGCAGCGTTGAAGACCGGAGGACAGGTCCATCCTACGAGCAGTACTTC. Its translation is CSVEDRRTGPSYEQYF.

This clone was counted once. The rearrangement joins TRBV24-1 to TRBJ1-1; D is perhaps TRBD1 (6 bases). The germline V and J ends were trimmed by 3 bases and 5 bases, with 6 bases remaining between them. The V gene's germline CDR1 is KGHDR and CDR2 SFDVKD. The CDR3 runs 12 residues. The CDR3 DNA reads TGTGCCACCAGTGATAGGGGGACTGAAGCTTTCTTT. The encoded protein is CATSDRGTEAFF.

The chain recombines TRBV28 with TRBJ1-2; no clear D gene. Trimming shortened V by 9 bases and J by 5 bases, and 13 bases separated the two germline ends. CDR1 is MDHEN, CDR2 SYDVKM, per germline. The CDR3 spans 12 residues. As DNA, the CDR3 is TGTGCCAGTCACCCTCGCGGGTATGGCTACACCTTC. It translates to CASHPRGYGYTF.

The chain links TRBV10-3 to TRBJ1-6; 7 bases are a match to TRBD1. The germline CDR1 and CDR2 sequences are ENHRY and SYGVKD. The CDR3 is 16 amino acids. Germline trimming cut 4 bases from V and 10 bases from J; bases unmatched to any gene: 13. CDR3 DNA: TGTGCCATCAGTGGGACTCTTAAGGGGGCAGACTCACCCCTCCACTTT. It translates to CAISGTLKGADSPLHF.

The rearrangement uses TRBV5-1 and TRBJ2-7; TRBD2 agrees at 7 bases. In germline, CDR1 is SGHRS, CDR2 YFSETQ. The CDR3 runs 14 residues. V lost 4 bases and J lost 4; bases outside the gene matches: 8. The chain's CDR3 is CASSRGRGGYEQYF. The CDR3 nucleotides are TGCGCCAGCAGCCGGGGGAGGGGAGGGTACGAGCAGTACTTC.

The chain recombines TRBV23-1 with TRBJ2-3; 7 bases line up with TRBD1. TRBV23-1 is an open reading frame, and its role is uncertain. This CDR3 has 16 amino acids. V lost 6 bases, J lost 2 bases, and 11 bases stayed unmatched. The CDR3 nucleotides read TGCGCCAGCAGCCCCGGGACAGCCATTGACACAGATACGCAGTATTTT. This sequence encodes CASSPGTAIDTDTQYF.

This rearrangement joins TRBV28 to TRBJ2-6; TRBD2 is a possible D gene (6 bases). CDR1 is MDHEN, CDR2 SYDVKM, per germline. The CDR3 totals 17 residues. V shed 7 bases and J shed 0 bases, with 16 bases lying between them. The chain's CDR3 is CASNREFTLSGANVLTF. Written as DNA, the CDR3 is TGTGCCAGCAACCGGGAGTTTACTCTCTCTGGGGCCAACGTCCTGACTTTC.

This clone was observed a single time. CDR3 in amino acids: CASRPLDNSGNTIYF. Here the CDR3 DNA reads TGTGCCAGCAGACCCCTGGACAACTCTGGAAACACCATATATTTT. The chain carries TRBV7-9 and TRBJ1-3; the D gene is possibly TRBD1 (5 bases). The germline CDR1 and CDR2 sequences are SEHNR and FQNEAQ (reference sequence). This CDR3 spans 15 amino acids. The V end lost 6 bases, the J end lost 0 bases, and 12 bases lay between the germline ends.